Listed here are 15 T cell receptor beta chains from one sample, sequenced in a study of cytomegalovirus exposure and HLA in healthy donors. Use of 60 Vbeta and 13 Jbeta primers characterized the PCR. TCRdb's table, derived via immunoSEQ multiplex PCR, lists solely in-frame clones and lacks some. Its table lists 75,000 to 85,000 clones. The specimen sequenced was PBMCs. Every receptor here comes from a man in his fifties in good health and CMV-seronegative.

The gene calls are TRBV29-1 and TRBJ1-3; D not resolved. The germline gives CDR1 SQVTM, CDR2 ANQGSEA. This CDR3 spans 13 amino acids. V lost 2 bases and J 2 bases, leaving 7 bases between the germline ends. The CDR3 is CSVEIQTGNTIYF. The CDR3 DNA reads as TGCAGCGTTGAAATTCAAACTGGAAACACCATATATTTT.

V gene TRBV29-1 combines with J gene TRBJ2-5; 9 bases line up with TRBD2. The germline V gene has CDR1 SQVTM and CDR2 ANQGSEA. The CDR3 has 14 residues. The V gene end was trimmed by 4 bases and the J gene end by 5 bases; junction bases not matched to a gene: 8. CDR3 loop: CSVVGSGGGETQYF. For the CDR3, the DNA is TGCAGCGTTGTGGGTAGCGGGGGAGGTGAGACCCAGTACTTC.

This chain connects TRBV6-5 to TRBJ1-4, with no clear D. V was trimmed by 6 bases and J by 10 bases, leaving 18 bases between them. Per germline, CDR1 MNHEY and CDR2 SVGAGI. This CDR3 region has 14 residues. The chain's CDR3 is CASRSTLLGGKLFF. The CDR3 DNA is TGTGCCAGCAGGTCCACACTCCTAGGTGGAAAACTGTTTTTT.

The V gene is TRBV7-8, the J gene TRBJ1-3; 11 bases are shared with TRBD1. This CDR3 has 16 amino acids. V lost 2 bases to trimming and J lost 2 bases; unmatched junction nucleotides: 2. Germline V lookup: CDR1 SGHVS, CDR2 FQNEAQ. DNA for the CDR3: TGTGCCAGCAGCTTAAGGACAGGGGGCGCTGGAAACACCATATATTTT. Its protein product is CASSLRTGGAGNTIYF.

The rearrangement links TRBV6-5 to TRBJ1-5; a weak D match, TRBD1 (6 bases). Germline V CDR1 and CDR2: MNHEY, SVGAGI. Trimming removed 2 bases from V and 6 bases from J, with 14 bases in between. This CDR3 has 15 amino acids. CDR3 protein: CASSYATGLGQPQHF. As DNA, the CDR3 is TGTGCCAGCAGTTACGCTACAGGGCTCGGTCAGCCCCAGCATTTT.

The chain joins TRBV4-1 to TRBJ1-2; TRBD1 matches at 9 bases. The germline gives CDR1 MGHRA, CDR2 YSYEKL. V dropped 4 bases and J dropped 2; count of bases not matched to a gene: 8. CDR3 length equals 16 residues. The DNA for the CDR3 is TGCGCCAGCAGCCCAATGGGGACAGGGAAAAACTATGGCTACACCTTC. Translated: CASSPMGTGKNYGYTF.

V and J are TRBV18 and TRBJ2-1; 8 positions agree with TRBD1. The V gene's germline CDR1 is KGHSH and CDR2 LQKENI. This CDR3 is built from 16 residues. The trim removed 6 bases at V and 2 bases at J, leaving 9 bases unmatched. The CDR3 reads CASSSLDRGAYNEQFF. For the CDR3, the DNA is TGTGCCAGCTCTTCACTCGACAGGGGCGCCTACAATGAGCAGTTCTTC.

The chain recombines TRBV10-3 with TRBJ2-7; the match to TRBD1 covers 9 bases. CDR1 is ENHRY, CDR2 SYGVKD, per germline. CDR3 length: 13 amino acids. Trimming at V came to 6 bases and at J to 5 bases, leaving 5 bases not matched to a gene. The CDR3 spells CAIRPTGGDEQYF. The CDR3 coding sequence is TGTGCCATCAGGCCGACAGGGGGTGACGAGCAGTACTTC.

The genes are TRBV19 and TRBJ2-3; tentatively, D is TRBD2 (6 bases). V was shortened by 5 bases and J by 0 bases, with 15 bases between the two germline ends. Germline V lookup: CDR1 LNHDA, CDR2 SQIVND (reference sequence). There are 16 residues in the CDR3. CDR3 amino acids: CASSPRAGRSTDTQYF. The CDR3 bases are TGTGCCAGTAGTCCTCGGGCAGGGAGGAGCACAGATACGCAGTATTTT.

Turning to this clone: Sequence at one end of the junction differs from germline and may be a read error. The chain links TRBV7-7 to TRBJ2-5, with a weak D call TRBD1 (6 bases). Germline V gives CDR1 SSHAT, CDR2 FNYEAQ (reference sequence). This CDR3 is 16 amino acids long. The CDR3 DNA is TGTGCTAGCAGCCGCCCCACAGGGTATGGGAAAGAGACCCAGTACTTC. Its protein is CASSRPTGYGKETQYF.

This sequence joins TRBV7-6 and TRBJ2-3, with 7 bases lining up with TRBD2. Trimming cost V 5 bases and J 2 bases; bases outside gene matches: 4. The CDR3 consists of 14 residues. Germline loops: CDR1 SGHVS, CDR2 FNYEAQ. The CDR3 nucleotides read TGTGCCAGCAGCAACCGGGACTACACAGATACGCAGTATTTT. Residues: CASSNRDYTDTQYF.

The chain has TRBV6-5 and TRBJ2-7; tentative D call: TRBD2 (6 bases). The V and J ends lost 2 bases and 4 bases respectively, with 9 bases between them. Germline CDR1 reads MNHEY; CDR2 reads SVGAGI. CDR3 length: 13 amino acids. CDR3 DNA: TGTGCCAGCAGTTACCCCGGGGGATACGAGCAGTACTTC. Translating it yields CASSYPGGYEQYF.

The chain couples TRBV9 to TRBJ2-5, with D uncertain. CDR3 length: 13 amino acids. Trimming took off 4 bases at V and 4 bases at J, with 11 bases between the two ends. In germline, CDR1 is SGDLS, CDR2 YYNGEE. CDR3 sequence reads: CASSSPSSETQYF. The CDR3 nucleotides read TGTGCCAGCAGCTCCCCTTCGTCAGAGACCCAGTACTTC. Using reference TRBV9 and TRBJ2-5 for the parts outside the CDR3, the full variable domain is DSGVTQTPKHLITATGQRVTLRCSPRSGDLSVYWYQQSLDQGLQFLIQYYNGEERAKGNILERFSAQQFPDLHSELNLSSLELGDSALYFCASSSPSSETQYFGPGTRLLVL.

This chain joins TRBV9 and TRBJ2-7; 8 bases agree with TRBD2. The V gene end was trimmed by 0 bases and the J gene end by 3 bases; junction bases not matched to a gene: 8. The CDR3 extends over 16 amino acids. Germline loops: CDR1 SGDLS, CDR2 YYNGEE. CDR3 residues: CASSVEASGGYYEQYF. In DNA, the CDR3 is TGTGCCAGCAGCGTAGAAGCCAGCGGGGGATACTACGAGCAGTACTTC.

The gene calls are TRBV29-1 and TRBJ2-3, with D perhaps matching TRBD2 (5 bases). The V end lost 7 bases, the J end lost 6 bases, and 20 bases lay between the germline ends. Germline CDR1 SQVTM, CDR2 ANQGSEA. The CDR3 covers 14 residues. The CDR3 spells CSAEGNPTPDTQYF. Here the CDR3 DNA reads TGCAGCGCCGAGGGCAACCCGACCCCCGATACGCAGTATTTT.